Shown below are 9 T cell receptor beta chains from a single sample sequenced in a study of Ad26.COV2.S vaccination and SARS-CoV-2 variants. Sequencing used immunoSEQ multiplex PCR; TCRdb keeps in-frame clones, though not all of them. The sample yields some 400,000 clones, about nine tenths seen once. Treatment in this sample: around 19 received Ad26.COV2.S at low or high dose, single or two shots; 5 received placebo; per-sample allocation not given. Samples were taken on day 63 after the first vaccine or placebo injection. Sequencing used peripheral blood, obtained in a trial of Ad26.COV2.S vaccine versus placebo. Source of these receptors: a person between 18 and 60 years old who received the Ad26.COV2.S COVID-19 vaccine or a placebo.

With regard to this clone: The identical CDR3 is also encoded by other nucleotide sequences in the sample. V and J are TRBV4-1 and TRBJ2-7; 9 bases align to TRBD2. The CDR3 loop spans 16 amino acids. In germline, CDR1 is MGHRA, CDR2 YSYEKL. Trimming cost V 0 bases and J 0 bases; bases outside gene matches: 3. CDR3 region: CASSQDPAGGSYEQYF. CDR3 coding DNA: TGCGCCAGCAGCCAAGACCCAGCGGGAGGCTCCTACGAGCAGTACTTC.

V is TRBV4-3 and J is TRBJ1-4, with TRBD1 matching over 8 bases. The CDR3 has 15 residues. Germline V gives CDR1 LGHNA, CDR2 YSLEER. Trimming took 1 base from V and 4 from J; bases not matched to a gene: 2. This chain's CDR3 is CASSQGTGNNEKLFF. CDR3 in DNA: TGCGCCAGCAGCCAAGGGACAGGGAATAATGAAAAACTGTTTTTT.

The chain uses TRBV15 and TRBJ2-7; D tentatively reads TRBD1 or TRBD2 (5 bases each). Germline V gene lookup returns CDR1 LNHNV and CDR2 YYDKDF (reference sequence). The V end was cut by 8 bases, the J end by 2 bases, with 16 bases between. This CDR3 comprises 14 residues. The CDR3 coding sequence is TGTGCCACCCGGGGTACAGGTAGCGCCTACGAGCAGTACTTC. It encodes CATRGTGSAYEQYF.

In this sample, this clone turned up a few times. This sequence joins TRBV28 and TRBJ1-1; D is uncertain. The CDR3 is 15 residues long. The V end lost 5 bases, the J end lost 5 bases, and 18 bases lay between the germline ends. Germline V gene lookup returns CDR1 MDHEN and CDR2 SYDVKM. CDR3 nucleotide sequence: TGTGCCAGCAGTACCCCTTCGGGCCCGAGGACTGAAGCTTTCTTT. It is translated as CASSTPSGPRTEAFF. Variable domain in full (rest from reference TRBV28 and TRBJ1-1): DVKVTQSSRYLVKRTGEKVFLECVQDMDHENMFWYRQDPGLGLRLIYFSYDVKMKEKGDIPEGYSVSREKKERFSLILESASTNQTSMYLCASSTPSGPRTEAFFGQGTRLTVV.

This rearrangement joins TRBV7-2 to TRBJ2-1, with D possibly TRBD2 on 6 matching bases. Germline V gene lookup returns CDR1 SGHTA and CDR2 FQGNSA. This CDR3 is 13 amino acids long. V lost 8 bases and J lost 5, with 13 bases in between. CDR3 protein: CASVGLLNNEQFF. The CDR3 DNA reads TGTGCCAGCGTGGGACTTCTAAACAATGAGCAGTTCTTC.

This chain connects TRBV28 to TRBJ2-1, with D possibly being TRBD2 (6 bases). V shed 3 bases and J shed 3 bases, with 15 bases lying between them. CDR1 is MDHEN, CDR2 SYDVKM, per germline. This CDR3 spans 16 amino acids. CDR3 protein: CASSFGGVRFYNEQFF. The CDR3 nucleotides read TGTGCCAGCAGTTTTGGAGGGGTCCGCTTCTACAATGAGCAGTTCTTC.

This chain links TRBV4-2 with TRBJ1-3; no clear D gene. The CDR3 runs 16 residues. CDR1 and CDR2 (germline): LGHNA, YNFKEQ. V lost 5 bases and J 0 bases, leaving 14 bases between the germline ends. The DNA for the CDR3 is TGTGCCAGCAGCACGGACGTAACGATCTCTGGAAACACCATATATTTT. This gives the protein CASSTDVTISGNTIYF.

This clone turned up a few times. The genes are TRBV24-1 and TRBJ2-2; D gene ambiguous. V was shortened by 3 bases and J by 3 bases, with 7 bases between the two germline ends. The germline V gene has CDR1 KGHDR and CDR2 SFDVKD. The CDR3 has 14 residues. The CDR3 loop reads CATSDGSDTGELFF. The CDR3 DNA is TGTGCCACCAGTGATGGGTCAGACACCGGGGAGCTGTTTTTT.

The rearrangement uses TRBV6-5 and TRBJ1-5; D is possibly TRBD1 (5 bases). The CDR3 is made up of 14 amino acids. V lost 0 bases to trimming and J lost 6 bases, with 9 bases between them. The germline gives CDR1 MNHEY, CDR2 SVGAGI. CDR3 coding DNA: TGTGCCAGCAGTTACTCGAATGGGGGTCAGCCCCAGCATTTT. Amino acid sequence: CASSYSNGGQPQHF.